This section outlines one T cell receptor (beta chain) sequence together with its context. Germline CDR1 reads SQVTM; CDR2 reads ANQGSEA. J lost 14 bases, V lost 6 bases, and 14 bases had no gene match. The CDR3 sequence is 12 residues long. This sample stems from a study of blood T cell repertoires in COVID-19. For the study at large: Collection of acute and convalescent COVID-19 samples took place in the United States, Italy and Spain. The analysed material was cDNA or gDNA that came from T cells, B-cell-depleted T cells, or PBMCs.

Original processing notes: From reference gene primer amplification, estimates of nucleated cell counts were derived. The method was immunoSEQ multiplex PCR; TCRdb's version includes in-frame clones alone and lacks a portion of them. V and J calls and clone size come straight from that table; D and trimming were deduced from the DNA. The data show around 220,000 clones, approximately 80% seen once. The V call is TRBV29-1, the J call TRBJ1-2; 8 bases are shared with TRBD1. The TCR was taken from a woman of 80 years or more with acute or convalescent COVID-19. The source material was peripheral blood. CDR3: CSVGNKDREKTF. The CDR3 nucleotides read TGCAGCGTCGGCAATAAGGACAGGGAAAAGACCTTC.